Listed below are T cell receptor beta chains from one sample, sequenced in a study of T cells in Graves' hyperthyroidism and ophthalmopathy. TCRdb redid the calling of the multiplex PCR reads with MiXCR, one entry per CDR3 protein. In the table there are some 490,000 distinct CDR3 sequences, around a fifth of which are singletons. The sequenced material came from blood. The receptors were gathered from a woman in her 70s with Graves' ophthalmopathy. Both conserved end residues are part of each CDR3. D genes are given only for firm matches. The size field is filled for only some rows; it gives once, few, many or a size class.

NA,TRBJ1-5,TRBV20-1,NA,TGCAGTGCTAGAGTGTCAGGGTTCAATCAGCCCCAGCATTTT,CSARVSGFNQPQHF
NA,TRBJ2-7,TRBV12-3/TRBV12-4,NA,TGTGCCAGCAGTCCCGGTGGGGCCGTCCCCTACGAGCAGTACTTC,CASSPGGAVPYEQYF
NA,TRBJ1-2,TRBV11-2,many,TGTGCCAGCAGCTTAGACAGGACGGGTGGCTACACCTTC,CASSLDRTGGYTF
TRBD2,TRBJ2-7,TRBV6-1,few,TGTGCCAGCACCCCGTGGAGCGGGAATGGCGAGCAGTACTTC,CASTPWSGNGEQYF
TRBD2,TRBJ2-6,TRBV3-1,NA,TGTGCCAGCAGTCCGGGGGGAACTGGGGCCAACGTCCTGACTTTC,CASSPGGTGANVLTF
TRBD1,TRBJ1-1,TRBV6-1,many,TGTGCCAGCAGTTATAACTACAGGGGAGTGAACACTGAAGCTTTCTTT,CASSYNYRGVNTEAFF
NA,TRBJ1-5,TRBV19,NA,TGTGCCAGCCGATTACAGGGTTCGAGCAATCAGCCCCAGCATTTT,CASRLQGSSNQPQHF
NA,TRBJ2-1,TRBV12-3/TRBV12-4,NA,TGTGCCAGCAGCCTCGGTGGGGTGATGATGTTCTTC,CASSLGGVMMFF
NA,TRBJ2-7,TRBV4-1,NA,TGCGCCAGCAGCCAAGATTTGGGGAGTTACGAGCAGTACTTC,CASSQDLGSYEQYF
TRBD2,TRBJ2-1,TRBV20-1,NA,TGCAGTGCTAGGGCTCCTAGCGGGAGGGCCAGGCAGTTCTTC,CSARAPSGRARQFF
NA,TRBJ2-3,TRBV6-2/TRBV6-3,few,TGTGCCAGCAGCTACTCGGAGAAGGGGAGCACAGATACGCAGTATTTT,CASSYSEKGSTDTQYF
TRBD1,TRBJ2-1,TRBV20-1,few,TGCAGTGCCAGAACGGACAGGACCTACAATGAGCAGTTCTTC,CSARTDRTYNEQFF
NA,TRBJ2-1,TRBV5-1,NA,TGTGCCAGCAGCCCCACGATATCCGGACACAATGAGCAGTTCTTC,CASSPTISGHNEQFF
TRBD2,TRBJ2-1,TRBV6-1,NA,TGTGCCAGCAGCCTCGGACTAGCGGCCCTGACCTACAATGAGCAGTTCTTC,CASSLGLAALTYNEQFF
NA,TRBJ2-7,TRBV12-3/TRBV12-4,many,TGTGCCAGCAGTTTAGGTCTTACCTACGAGCAGTACTTC,CASSLGLTYEQYF
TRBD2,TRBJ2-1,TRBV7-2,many,TGTGCCAGCAGCATTTCTAGCGGGAGTTACAATGAGCAGTTCTTC,CASSISSGSYNEQFF
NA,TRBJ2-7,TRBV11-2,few,TGTGCCAGCAGCTTAGAAGGAGGTGGGTCCCACTACGAGCAGTACTTC,CASSLEGGGSHYEQYF
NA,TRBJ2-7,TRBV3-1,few,TGTGCCAGCAGCCAAGGGCAAGGGGCGGGGTACGAGCAGTACTTC,CASSQGQGAGYEQYF
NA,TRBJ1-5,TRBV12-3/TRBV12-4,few,TGTGCCAGCAGTCCCCGAGGGAGGACATCCCAGCCCCAGCATTTT,CASSPRGRTSQPQHF
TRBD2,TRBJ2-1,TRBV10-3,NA,TGTGCCATCAGTGAACGTTGGCAGGGAGGGGTTGAGCAGTTCTTC,CAISERWQGGVEQFF
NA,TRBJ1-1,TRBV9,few,TGTGCCAGCAGCGCGAGACAGTCCCCCACTGAAGCTTTCTTT,CASSARQSPTEAFF
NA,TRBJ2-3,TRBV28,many,TGTGCCAGCAGTTTAGGCGGGATAGGAGATACGCAGTATTTT,CASSLGGIGDTQYF
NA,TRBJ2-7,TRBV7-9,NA,TGTGCCAGCAGCACAACAGGGTTCGAGCAGTACTTC,CASSTTGFEQYF
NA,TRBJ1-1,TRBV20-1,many,TGCAGTGCTAGAGATCGCAGGGTGAACACTGAAGCTTTCTTT,CSARDRRVNTEAFF
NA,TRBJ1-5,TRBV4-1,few,TGCGCCAGCAGCCGCTGGAACGGGGAGCCCAATCAGCCCCAGCATTTT,CASSRWNGEPNQPQHF
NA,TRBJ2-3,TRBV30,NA,TGTGCCTGGAGTCTAAGGGGGGATACGCAGTATTTT,CAWSLRGDTQYF
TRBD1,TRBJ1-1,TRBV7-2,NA,TGTGCCAGCAGCAGGACAGGGGTACAGACTGAAGCTTTCTTT,CASSRTGVQTEAFF
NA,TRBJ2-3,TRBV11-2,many,TGTGCCAGCAGCTTAGCCCCCGGGACGCAGTATTTT,CASSLAPGTQYF
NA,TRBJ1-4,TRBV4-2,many,TGTGCCAGCAGCCAAGATAAGGGTGAAAAACTGTTTTTT,CASSQDKGEKLFF
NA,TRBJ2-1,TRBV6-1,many,TGTGCCAGCAGTGAACAACTACTGGTGGAGCAGTTCTTC,CASSEQLLVEQFF
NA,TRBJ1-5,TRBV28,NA,TGTGCCAGCAACATCAGGGGATGGCAGGGTCAGCCCCAGCATTTT,CASNIRGWQGQPQHF
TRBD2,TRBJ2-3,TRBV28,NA,TGTGCCAGCAGTTTTTCGGGACTAGCGGGCGGGACGCAGTATTTT,CASSFSGLAGGTQYF
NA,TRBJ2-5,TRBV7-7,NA,TGTGCTAGCAGCTTAGATGCGGGACCGGGTGAGACCCAGTACTTC,CASSLDAGPGETQYF
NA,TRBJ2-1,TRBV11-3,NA,TGTGCCAGCAGCCCTACTAGCATGGCTGAGCAGTTCTTC,CASSPTSMAEQFF
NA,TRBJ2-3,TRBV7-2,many,TGTGCCAGCAGCTCGGTCGGTACGCAGTATTTT,CASSSVGTQYF
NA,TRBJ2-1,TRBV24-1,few,TGTGCCACCAGTGCCCCAGGGTACAATGAGCAGTTCTTC,CATSAPGYNEQFF
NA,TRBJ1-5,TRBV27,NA,TGTGCCAGCAGTTGGCAGGGCGAACAGCCCCAGCATTTT,CASSWQGEQPQHF
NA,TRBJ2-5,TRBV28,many,TGTGCCAGCAGTTTGCTGGCGGAGGAGACCCAGTACTTC,CASSLLAEETQYF
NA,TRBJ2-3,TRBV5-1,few,TGCGCCAGCAGCTTGATGGGGGGCGTTGTTGGGGATACGCAGTATTTT,CASSLMGGVVGDTQYF
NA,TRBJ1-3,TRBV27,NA,TGTGCCAGCAGTTTATCGAGTCAGGGAATCTCTGGAAACACCATATATTTT,CASSLSSQGISGNTIYF
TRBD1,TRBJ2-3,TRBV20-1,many,TGCAGTGCTAGACCCGGGGACAGGGTTGCAGATACGCAGTATTTT,CSARPGDRVADTQYF
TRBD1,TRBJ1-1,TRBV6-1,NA,TGTGCCAGCGGAAAGACAGGGGACCCTCCGGTCGAAGCTTTCTTT,CASGKTGDPPVEAFF
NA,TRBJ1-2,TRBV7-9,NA,TGTGCCACGGGACATTCGGGAACTTATGGCTACACCTTC,CATGHSGTYGYTF
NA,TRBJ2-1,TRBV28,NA,TGTGCCAGCAGTTTATCTCTCTACGAGCAGTTCTTC,CASSLSLYEQFF
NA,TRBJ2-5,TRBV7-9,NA,TGTGCCAGCAGCTTAGCAGGGGGTCGACAAGAGACCCAGTACTTC,CASSLAGGRQETQYF
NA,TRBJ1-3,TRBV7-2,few,TGTGCCAGCAGCTTAGAAGGGACTTTCTCTGGAAACACCATATATTTT,CASSLEGTFSGNTIYF
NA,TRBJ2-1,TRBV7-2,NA,TGTGCCAGCAGCTTAGCGGGAGGAGCGAAAAATGAGCAGTTCTTC,CASSLAGGAKNEQFF
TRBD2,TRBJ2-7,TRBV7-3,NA,TGTGCCAGCAGTAGGACTAGCGGGAGCCCCGAGCAGTACTTC,CASSRTSGSPEQYF
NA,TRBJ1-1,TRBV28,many,TGTGCCAGCAGTTTAATGATGAGAGGAGGTACTGAAGCTTTCTTT,CASSLMMRGGTEAFF
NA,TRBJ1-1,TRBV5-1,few,TGCGCCAGCAGCTTTGATCCGGGTGCCGGCACTGAAGCTTTCTTT,CASSFDPGAGTEAFF